The present TCR beta chain was sequenced within a study of T cell clonality in common variable immunodeficiency. Whole-study findings and limits: TCRbeta clonality was increased in CVID versus healthy controls. Reportedly, TCR beta sequences from common variable immunodeficiency showed fewer deletions and N-nucleotide insertions.

Some clones are missing from TCRdb's copy, which holds only in-frame ones; the method was immunoSEQ multiplex PCR. The specimen gives some 34,000 clones without singletons; the ten biggest hold 5.5% to 7%. The CDR3 is 12 residues long. Trimming took 11 bases from V and 3 from J; bases not matched to a gene: 7. Germline V CDR1 and CDR2: ENHRY, SYGVKD. This clone occurred many times. As yet, its antigen is unknown. The missing CDR3 end, 3 residues past where the read stops, is filled in from the germline J gene. Of CVID subjects, about 14 were female and 29 male, mean age roughly 40. Blood came from CVID subjects not ill and not taking immunomodulatory or immunosuppressive medication.

The chain links TRBV10-3 to TRBJ2-7; TRBD1 agrees at 7 bases. This clonotype originated in a human donor with common variable immunodeficiency. Specimen: peripheral blood mononuclear cells. The CDR3 bases that were read are TGTGCCGCTTCCGGGACAGACTACGAG. Amino acid sequence: CAASGTDYE. In full, the CDR3 is CAASGTDYEQYF.